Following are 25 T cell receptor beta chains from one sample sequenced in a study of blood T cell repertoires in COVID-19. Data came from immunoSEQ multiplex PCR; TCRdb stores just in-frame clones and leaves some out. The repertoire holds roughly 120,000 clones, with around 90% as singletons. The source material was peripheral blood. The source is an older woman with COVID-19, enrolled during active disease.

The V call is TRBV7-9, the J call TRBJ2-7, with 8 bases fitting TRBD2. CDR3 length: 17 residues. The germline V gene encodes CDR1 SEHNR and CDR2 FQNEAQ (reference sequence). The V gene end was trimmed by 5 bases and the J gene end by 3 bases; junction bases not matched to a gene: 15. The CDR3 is CASSDRSGGGPYYEQYF. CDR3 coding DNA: TGTGCCAGCAGCGATCGTTCGGGGGGGGGCCCCTACTACGAGCAGTACTTC.

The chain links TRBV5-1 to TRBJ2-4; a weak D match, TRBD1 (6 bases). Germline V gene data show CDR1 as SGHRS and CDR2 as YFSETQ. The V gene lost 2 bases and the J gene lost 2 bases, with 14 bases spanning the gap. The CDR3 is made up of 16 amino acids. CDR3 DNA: TGCGCCAGCAGCTTTGGGACAACGCACACCAAAAACATTCAGTACTTC. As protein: CASSFGTTHTKNIQYF.

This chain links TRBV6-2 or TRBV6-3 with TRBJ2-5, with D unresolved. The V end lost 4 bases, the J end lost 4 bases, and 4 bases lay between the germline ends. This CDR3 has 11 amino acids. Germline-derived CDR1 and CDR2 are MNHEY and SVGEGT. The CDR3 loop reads CASSFVETQYF. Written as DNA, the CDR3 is TGTGCCAGCAGTTTCGTAGAGACCCAGTACTTC.

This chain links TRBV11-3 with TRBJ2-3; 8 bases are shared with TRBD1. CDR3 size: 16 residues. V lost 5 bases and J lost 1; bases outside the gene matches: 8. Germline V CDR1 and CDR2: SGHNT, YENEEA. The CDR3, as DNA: TGTGCCAGCAGCACGCGACAGGGGCAAGGCACAGATACGCAGTATTTT. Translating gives CASSTRQGQGTDTQYF.

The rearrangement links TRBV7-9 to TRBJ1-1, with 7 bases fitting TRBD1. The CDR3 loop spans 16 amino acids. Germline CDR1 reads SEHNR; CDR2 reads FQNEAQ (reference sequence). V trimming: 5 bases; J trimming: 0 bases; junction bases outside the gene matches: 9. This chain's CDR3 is CASSLPGQRLNTEAFF. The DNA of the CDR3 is TGTGCCAGCAGCCTACCGGGACAGCGATTGAACACTGAAGCTTTCTTT.

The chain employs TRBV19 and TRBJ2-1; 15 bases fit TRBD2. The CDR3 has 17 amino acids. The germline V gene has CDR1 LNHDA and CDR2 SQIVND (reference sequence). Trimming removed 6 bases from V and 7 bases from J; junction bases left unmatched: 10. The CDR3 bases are TGTGCCAGTAGCCGGACTAGCGGGGGGGCTAGAGTAAATGAGCAGTTCTTC. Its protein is CASSRTSGGARVNEQFF.

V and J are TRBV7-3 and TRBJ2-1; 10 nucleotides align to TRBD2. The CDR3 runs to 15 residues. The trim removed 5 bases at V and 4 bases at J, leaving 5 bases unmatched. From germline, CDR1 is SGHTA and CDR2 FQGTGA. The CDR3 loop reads CASSEGLADYNEQFF. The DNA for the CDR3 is TGTGCCAGCAGCGAAGGACTAGCGGATTACAATGAGCAGTTCTTC.

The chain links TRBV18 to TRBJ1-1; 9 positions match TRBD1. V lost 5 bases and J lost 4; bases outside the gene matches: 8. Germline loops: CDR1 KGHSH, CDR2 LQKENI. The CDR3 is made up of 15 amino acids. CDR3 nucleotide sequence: TGTGCCAGCTCAAGCGGACAGGGGATTTCCACTGAAGCTTTCTTT. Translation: CASSSGQGISTEAFF. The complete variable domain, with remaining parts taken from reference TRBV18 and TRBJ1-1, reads NAGVMQNPRHLVRRRGQEARLRCSPMKGHSHVYWYRQLPEEGLKFMVYLQKENIIDESGMPKERFSAEFPKEGPSILRIQQVVRGDSAAYFCASSSGQGISTEAFFGQGTRLTVV.

CDR3 region: CASSIGTNTGELFF. For the CDR3, the DNA is TGTGCCAGCAGTATAGGGACAAACACCGGGGAGCTGTTTTTT. The chain links TRBV6-5 to TRBJ2-2, with TRBD1 as a possible D gene (6 bases). Germline assignment: CDR1 MNHEY and CDR2 SVGAGI. CDR3 length: 14 residues. V lost 5 bases, J lost 2 bases, and 9 bases lay in between.

CDR3 sequence: CASSPQQGSYGGYTF. The CDR3 DNA sequence: TGTGCCAGCAGCCCCCAGCAGGGATCCTATGGTGGCTACACCTTC. The chain carries TRBV7-8 and TRBJ1-2, with D perhaps matching TRBD1 (5 bases). CDR1 and CDR2 (germline): SGHVS, FQNEAQ. CDR3 length: 15 amino acids. The ends were cut back, 5 bases at V and 7 bases at J, with 20 bases in the middle.

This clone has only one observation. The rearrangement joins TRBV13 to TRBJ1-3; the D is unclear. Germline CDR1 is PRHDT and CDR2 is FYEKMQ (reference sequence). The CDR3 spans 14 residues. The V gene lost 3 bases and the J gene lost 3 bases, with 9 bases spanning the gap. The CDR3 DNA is TGTGCCAGCAGCTTCGGGGTGGGTGGAAACACCATATATTTT. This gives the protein CASSFGVGGNTIYF. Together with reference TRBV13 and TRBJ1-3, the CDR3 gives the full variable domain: AAGVIQSPRHLIKEKRETATLKCYPIPRHDTVYWYQQGPGQDPQFLISFYEKMQSDKGSIPDRFSAQQFSDYHSELNMSSLELGDSALYFCASSFGVGGNTIYFGEGSWLTVV.

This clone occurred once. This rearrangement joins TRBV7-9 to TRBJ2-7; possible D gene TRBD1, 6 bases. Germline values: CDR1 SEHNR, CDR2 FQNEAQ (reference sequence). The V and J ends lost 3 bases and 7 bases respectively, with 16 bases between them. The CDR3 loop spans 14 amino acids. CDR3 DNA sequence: TGTGCCAGCAGCTTTTGGACAGAGTCTTCGGAGCAGTACTTC. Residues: CASSFWTESSEQYF.

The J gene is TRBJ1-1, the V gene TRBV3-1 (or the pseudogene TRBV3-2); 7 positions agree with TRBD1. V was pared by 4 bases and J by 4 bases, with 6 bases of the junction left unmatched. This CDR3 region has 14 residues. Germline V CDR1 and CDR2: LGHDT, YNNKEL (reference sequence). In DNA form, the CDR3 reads TGTGCCAGCAGCCTGACAGGGTTCGGCACTGAAGCTTTCTTT. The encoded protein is CASSLTGFGTEAFF.

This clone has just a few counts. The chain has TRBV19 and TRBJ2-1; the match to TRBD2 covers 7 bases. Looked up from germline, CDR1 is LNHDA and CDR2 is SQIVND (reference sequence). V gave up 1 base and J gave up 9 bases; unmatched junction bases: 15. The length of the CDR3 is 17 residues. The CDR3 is CASSIGPTTRLAREQFF. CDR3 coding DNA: TGTGCCAGTAGTATAGGTCCCACTACTCGACTAGCACGTGAGCAGTTCTTC.

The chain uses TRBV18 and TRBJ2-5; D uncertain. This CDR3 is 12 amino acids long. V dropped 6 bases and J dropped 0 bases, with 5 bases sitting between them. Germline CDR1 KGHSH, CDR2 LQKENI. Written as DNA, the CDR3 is TGTGCCAGCTCGCGGTACCAAGAGACCCAGTACTTC. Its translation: CASSRYQETQYF.

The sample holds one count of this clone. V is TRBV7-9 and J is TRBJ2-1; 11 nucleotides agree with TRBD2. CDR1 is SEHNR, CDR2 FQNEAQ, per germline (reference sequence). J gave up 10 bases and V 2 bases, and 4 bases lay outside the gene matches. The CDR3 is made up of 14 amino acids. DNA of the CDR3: TGTGCCAGCAGCTTACGTAGCGGGGGGGTCGAGCAGTTCTTC. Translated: CASSLRSGGVEQFF.

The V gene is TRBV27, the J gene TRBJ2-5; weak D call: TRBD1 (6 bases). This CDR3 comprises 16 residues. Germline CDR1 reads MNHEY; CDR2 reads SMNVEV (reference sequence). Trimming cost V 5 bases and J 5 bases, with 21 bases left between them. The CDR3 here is CASSPRGRGMKETQYF. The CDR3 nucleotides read TGTGCCAGCAGTCCCCGAGGCAGGGGTATGAAGGAGACCCAGTACTTC.

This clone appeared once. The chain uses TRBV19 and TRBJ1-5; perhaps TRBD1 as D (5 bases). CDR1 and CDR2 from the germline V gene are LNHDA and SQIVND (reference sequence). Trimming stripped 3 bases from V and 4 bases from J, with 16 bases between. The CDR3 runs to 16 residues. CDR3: CASSIFRADRNQPQHF. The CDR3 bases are TGTGCCAGTAGTATCTTCAGGGCCGATAGGAATCAGCCCCAGCATTTT.

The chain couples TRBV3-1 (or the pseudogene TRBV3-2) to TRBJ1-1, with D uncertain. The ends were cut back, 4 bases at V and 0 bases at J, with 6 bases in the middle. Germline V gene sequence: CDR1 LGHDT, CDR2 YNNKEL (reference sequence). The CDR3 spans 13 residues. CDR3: CASSPNLNTEAFF. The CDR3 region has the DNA TGTGCCAGCAGCCCTAATTTGAACACTGAAGCTTTCTTT.

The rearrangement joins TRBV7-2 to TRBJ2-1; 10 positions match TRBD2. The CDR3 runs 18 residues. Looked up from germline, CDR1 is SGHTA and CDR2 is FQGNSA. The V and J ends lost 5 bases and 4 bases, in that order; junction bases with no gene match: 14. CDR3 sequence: CASSEFASGGLSYNEQFF. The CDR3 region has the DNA TGTGCCAGCAGCGAATTTGCTAGCGGGGGCCTATCATACAATGAGCAGTTCTTC.

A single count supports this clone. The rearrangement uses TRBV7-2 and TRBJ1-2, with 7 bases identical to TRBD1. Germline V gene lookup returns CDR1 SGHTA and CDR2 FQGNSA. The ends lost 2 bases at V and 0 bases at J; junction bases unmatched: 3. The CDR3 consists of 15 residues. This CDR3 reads CASSLRQGANYGYTF. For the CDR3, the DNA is TGTGCCAGCAGCTTAAGGCAGGGGGCTAACTATGGCTACACCTTC.

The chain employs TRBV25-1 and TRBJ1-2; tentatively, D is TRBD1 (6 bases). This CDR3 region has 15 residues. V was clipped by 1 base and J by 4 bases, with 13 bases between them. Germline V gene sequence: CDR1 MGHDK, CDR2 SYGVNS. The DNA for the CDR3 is TGTGCCAGCAGTGAATTTAACAGGGCCTTCTATGGCTACACCTTC. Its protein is CASSEFNRAFYGYTF.

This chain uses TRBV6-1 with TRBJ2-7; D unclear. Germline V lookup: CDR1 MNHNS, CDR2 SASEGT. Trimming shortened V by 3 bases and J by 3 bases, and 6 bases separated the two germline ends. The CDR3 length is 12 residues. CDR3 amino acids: CASSDRYYEQYF. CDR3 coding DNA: TGTGCCAGCAGTGACAGATACTACGAGCAGTACTTC.

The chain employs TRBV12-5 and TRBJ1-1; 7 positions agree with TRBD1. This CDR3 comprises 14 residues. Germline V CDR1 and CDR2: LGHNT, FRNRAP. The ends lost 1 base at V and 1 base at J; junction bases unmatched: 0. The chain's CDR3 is CASGLGTGNTEAFF. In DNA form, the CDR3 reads TGTGCTAGTGGTTTGGGGACAGGGAACACTGAAGCTTTCTTT.

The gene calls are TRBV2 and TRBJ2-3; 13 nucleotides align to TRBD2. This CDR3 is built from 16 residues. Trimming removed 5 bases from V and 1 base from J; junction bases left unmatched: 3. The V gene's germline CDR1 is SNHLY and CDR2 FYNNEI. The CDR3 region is CASSSGTSGGTDTQYF. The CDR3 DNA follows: TGTGCCAGCAGTTCTGGGACTAGCGGGGGCACAGATACGCAGTATTTT.